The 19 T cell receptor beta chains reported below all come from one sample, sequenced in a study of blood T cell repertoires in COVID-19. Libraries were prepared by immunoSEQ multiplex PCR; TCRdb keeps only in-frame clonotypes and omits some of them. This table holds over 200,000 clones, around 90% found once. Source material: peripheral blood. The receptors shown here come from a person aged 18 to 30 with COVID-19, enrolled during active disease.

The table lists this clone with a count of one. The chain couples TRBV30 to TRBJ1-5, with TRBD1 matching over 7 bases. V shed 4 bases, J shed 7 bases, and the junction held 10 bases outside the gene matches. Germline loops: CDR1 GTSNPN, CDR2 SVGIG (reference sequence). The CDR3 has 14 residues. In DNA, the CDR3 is TGTGCCTGGACCCCGGGCCAGGGGGGCCAGCCCCAGCATTTT. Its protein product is CAWTPGQGGQPQHF.

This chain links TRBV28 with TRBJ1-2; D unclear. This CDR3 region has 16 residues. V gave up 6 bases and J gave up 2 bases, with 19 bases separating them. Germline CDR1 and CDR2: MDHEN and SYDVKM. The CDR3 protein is CASRPGSGESNYGYTF. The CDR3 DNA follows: TGTGCCAGCAGACCCGGGAGCGGGGAGTCCAACTATGGCTACACCTTC.

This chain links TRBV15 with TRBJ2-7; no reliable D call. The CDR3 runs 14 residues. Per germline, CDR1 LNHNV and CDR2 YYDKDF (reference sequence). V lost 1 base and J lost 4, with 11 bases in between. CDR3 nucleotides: TGTGCCACCAGCAGAGGGGCAGCTCAGTACGAGCAGTACTTC. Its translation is CATSRGAAQYEQYF.

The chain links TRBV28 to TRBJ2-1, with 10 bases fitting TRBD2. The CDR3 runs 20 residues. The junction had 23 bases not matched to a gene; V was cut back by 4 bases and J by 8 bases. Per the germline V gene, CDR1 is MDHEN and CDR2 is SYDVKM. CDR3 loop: CASSSMGISTGAGGPHEQFF. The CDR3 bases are TGTGCCAGCAGTTCTATGGGGATTAGTACGGGAGCGGGAGGGCCACATGAGCAGTTCTTC.

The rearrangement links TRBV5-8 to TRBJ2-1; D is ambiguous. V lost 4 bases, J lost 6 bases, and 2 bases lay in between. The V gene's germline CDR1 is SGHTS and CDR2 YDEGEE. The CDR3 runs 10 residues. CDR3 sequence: CASSLNEQFF. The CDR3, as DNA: TGTGCCAGCAGCCTCAATGAGCAGTTCTTC.

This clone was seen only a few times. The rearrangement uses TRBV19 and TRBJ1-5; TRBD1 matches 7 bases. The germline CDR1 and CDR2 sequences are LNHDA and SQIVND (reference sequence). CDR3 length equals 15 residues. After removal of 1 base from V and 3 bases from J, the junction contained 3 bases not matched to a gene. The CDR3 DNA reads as TGTGCCAGTAGTATAGGGCAGGGGGTCAATCAGCCCCAGCATTTT. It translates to CASSIGQGVNQPQHF.

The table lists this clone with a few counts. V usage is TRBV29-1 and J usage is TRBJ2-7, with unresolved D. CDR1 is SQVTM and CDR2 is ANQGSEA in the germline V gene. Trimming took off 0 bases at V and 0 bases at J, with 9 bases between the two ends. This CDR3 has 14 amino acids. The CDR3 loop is CSVEDPGFSYEQYF. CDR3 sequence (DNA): TGCAGCGTTGAAGATCCAGGTTTCTCCTACGAGCAGTACTTC.

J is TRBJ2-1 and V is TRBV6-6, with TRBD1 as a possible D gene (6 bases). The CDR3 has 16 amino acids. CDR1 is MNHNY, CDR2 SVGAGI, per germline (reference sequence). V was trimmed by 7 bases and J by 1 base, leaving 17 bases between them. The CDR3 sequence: CASKGEHHRSYNEQFF. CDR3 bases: TGTGCCAGCAAGGGGGAACATCATAGGTCCTACAATGAGCAGTTCTTC.

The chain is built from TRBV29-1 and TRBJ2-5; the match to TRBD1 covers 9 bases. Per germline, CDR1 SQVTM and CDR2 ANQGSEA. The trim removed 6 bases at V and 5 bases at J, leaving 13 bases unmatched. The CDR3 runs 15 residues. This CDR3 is CSVQLQGARGETQYF. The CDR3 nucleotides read TGCAGCGTCCAGTTACAGGGGGCGCGAGGGGAGACCCAGTACTTC.

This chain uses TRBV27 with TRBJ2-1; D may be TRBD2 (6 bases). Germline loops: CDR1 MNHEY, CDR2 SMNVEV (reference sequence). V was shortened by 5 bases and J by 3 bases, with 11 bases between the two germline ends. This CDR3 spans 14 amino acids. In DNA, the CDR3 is TGTGCCAGCAGTCGGCGGGACGTCTACAATGAGCAGTTCTTC. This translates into CASSRRDVYNEQFF.

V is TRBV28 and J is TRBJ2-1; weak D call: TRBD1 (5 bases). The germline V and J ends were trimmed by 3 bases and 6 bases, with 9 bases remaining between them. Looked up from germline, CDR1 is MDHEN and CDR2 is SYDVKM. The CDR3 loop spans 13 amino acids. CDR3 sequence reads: CASSLVGANEQFF. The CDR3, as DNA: TGTGCCAGCAGTTTGGTAGGGGCCAATGAGCAGTTCTTC.

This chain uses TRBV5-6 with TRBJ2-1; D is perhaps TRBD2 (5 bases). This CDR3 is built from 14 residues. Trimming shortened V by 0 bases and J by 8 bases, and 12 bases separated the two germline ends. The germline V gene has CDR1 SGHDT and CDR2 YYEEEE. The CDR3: CASSLARGGDEQFF. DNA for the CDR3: TGTGCCAGCAGCTTGGCCCGGGGTGGGGATGAGCAGTTCTTC.

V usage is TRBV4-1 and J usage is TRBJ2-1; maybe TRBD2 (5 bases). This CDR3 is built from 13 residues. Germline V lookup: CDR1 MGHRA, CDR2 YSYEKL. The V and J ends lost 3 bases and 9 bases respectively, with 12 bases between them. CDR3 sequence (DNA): TGCGCCAGCAGCCACCCGGCGGGCATTGAGCAGTTCTTC. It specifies CASSHPAGIEQFF.

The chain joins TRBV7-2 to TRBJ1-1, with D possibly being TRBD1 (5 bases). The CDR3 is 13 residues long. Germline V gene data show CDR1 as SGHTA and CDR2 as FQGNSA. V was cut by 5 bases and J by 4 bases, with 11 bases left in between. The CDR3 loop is CASSRGGITEAFF. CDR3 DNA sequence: TGTGCCAGCAGCCGCGGGGGGATCACTGAAGCTTTCTTT.

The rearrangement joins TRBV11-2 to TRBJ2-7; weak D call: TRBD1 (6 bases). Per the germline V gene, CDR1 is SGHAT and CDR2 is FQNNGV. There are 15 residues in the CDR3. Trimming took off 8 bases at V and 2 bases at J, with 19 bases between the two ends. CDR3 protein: CASEPGVVRAYEQYF. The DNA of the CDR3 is TGTGCCAGCGAACCAGGGGTGGTGCGCGCCTACGAGCAGTACTTC.

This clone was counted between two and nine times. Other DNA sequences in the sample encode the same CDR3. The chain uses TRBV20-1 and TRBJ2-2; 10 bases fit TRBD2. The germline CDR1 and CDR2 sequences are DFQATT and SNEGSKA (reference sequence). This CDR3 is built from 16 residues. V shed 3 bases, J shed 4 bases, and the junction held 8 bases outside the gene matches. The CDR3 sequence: CSASSRSGRGTGELFF. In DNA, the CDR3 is TGCAGTGCTAGTTCCAGGAGCGGGAGGGGCACCGGGGAGCTGTTTTTT.

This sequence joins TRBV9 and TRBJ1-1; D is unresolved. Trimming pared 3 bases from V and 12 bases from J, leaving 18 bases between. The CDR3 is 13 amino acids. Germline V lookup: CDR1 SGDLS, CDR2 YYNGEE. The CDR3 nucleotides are TGTGCCAGCAGCGCCCATGAGGGCTCGTTGTCTTTCTTT. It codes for CASSAHEGSLSFF.

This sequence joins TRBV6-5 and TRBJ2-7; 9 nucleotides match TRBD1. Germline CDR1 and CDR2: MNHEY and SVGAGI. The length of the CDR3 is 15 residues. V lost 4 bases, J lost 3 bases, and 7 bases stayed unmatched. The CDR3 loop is CASSWTGQGFYEQYF. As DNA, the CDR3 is TGTGCCAGCAGTTGGACGGGACAGGGCTTCTACGAGCAGTACTTC.

For the CDR3, the DNA is TGTGCCAGCAGCGCCTTCCTGGCGGGAGTTGGGGATGAGCAGTTCTTC. This sequence encodes CASSAFLAGVGDEQFF. V is TRBV5-5 and J is TRBJ2-1; 7 nucleotides line up with TRBD2. The J segment lost 8 bases and the V segment lost 4 bases, leaving 15 bases of the junction unmatched. CDR3 length: 16 residues. Per germline, CDR1 SGHKS and CDR2 YYEKEE (reference sequence).